Each of the 26 T cell receptor beta chains below was sequenced from the same sample in a study of shared clonotypes between healthy human individuals. Some clones are missing from TCRdb's copy, which holds only in-frame ones; the method was immunoSEQ multiplex PCR. Of 2 million or so clones in the sample, about 95% were seen once. The sequenced material came from naive CD4+ T cells sorted from blood. As for subset: CD45RA+ positively selected. Every receptor here comes from a man aged 18 to 29 in good health.

The chain has TRBV10-3 and TRBJ2-1; no clear D gene. Between the trimmed V and J ends, which lost 0 bases and 8 bases, there was a span of 17 bases. CDR3 size: 16 residues. Per germline, CDR1 ENHRY and CDR2 SYGVKD. The CDR3 DNA is TGTGCCATCAGTGAGTCCAGCGCTCCAAGCTGGGATGAGCAGTTCTTC. Residues: CAISESSAPSWDEQFF.

The V call is TRBV6-1, the J call TRBJ2-3; D is possibly TRBD1 (6 bases). The CDR3 has 15 residues. Trimming took 5 bases from V and 1 from J, leaving 13 bases between them. In germline, CDR1 is MNHNS, CDR2 SASEGT. CDR3 region: CASSSQGLGTDTQYF. The CDR3 coding sequence is TGTGCCAGCAGTTCACAGGGTCTGGGCACAGATACGCAGTATTTT.

V gene TRBV7-2 combines with J gene TRBJ2-7; TRBD2 might be the D (5 bases). The V and J ends lost 3 bases and 5 bases respectively, with 17 bases between them. Germline assignment: CDR1 SGHTA and CDR2 FQGNSA. The CDR3 runs 15 residues. Written as DNA, the CDR3 is TGTGCCAGCAGCTTCACCGGGCCCCACGGGGACGAGCAGTACTTC. As protein: CASSFTGPHGDEQYF.

The chain links TRBV25-1 to TRBJ2-2, with a tentative D call TRBD2 (6 bases). Germline V gives CDR1 MGHDK, CDR2 SYGVNS. V gave up 4 bases and J gave up 5 bases, with 20 bases separating them. The CDR3 runs to 17 residues. The CDR3 here is CASSAQRGIRGTGELFF. CDR3 DNA sequence: TGTGCCAGCAGTGCCCAAAGAGGAATACGGGGGACCGGGGAGCTGTTTTTT.

Concerning this clone: This CDR3 is also generated by other DNA sequences in the sample. The chain uses TRBV5-4 and TRBJ2-1, with 14 bases identical to TRBD2. The CDR3 consists of 15 residues. Trimming cost V 3 bases and J 9 bases; bases outside gene matches: 5. Germline CDR1 SGHNT, CDR2 YYREEE (reference sequence). The CDR3 spells CASSSGLAGGFEQFF. CDR3 coding DNA: TGTGCCAGCAGCTCCGGACTAGCGGGAGGTTTTGAGCAGTTCTTC.

V gene TRBV4-1 combines with J gene TRBJ1-5, with 12 bases fitting TRBD1. Germline V gene lookup returns CDR1 MGHRA and CDR2 YSYEKL. J was trimmed by 2 bases and V by 4 bases; bases with no gene match: 9. There are 18 residues in the CDR3. The CDR3 sequence: CASSRTGTGGLGNQPQHF. The CDR3 bases are TGCGCCAGCAGCCGAACCGGGACAGGGGGCCTGGGCAATCAGCCCCAGCATTTT.

The table lists this clone with a count of one. The chain has TRBV10-3 and TRBJ2-3, with 7 bases identical to TRBD2. V trimming: 2 bases; J trimming: 2 bases; junction bases outside the gene matches: 7. Germline V gene data show CDR1 as ENHRY and CDR2 as SYGVKD. CDR3 size: 16 residues. The CDR3 bases are TGTGCCATCAGTGAGACCGTGGGAGGGTACACAGATACGCAGTATTTT. Its translation: CAISETVGGYTDTQYF.

The genes are TRBV5-5 and TRBJ2-3; D gene unclear. The CDR3 totals 12 residues. V gave up 6 bases and J gave up 2 bases, with 7 bases separating them. CDR1 and CDR2 (germline): SGHKS, YYEKEE (reference sequence). The CDR3 DNA sequence: TGTGCCAGCACCCCGACCACAGATACGCAGTATTTT. Translating it yields CASTPTTDTQYF.

DNA of the CDR3: TGTGCCAGCAGCTTAGTTGGGTCAGGGGGTAGCAATCAGCCCCAGCATTTT. It translates to CASSLVGSGGSNQPQHF. V and J are TRBV11-3 and TRBJ1-5, with 7 nucleotides matching TRBD1. After removal of 1 base from V and 0 bases from J, the junction contained 6 bases not matched to a gene. Per the germline V gene, CDR1 is SGHNT and CDR2 is YENEEA. The length of the CDR3 is 17 residues.

The J gene is TRBJ2-3, the V gene TRBV28; 7 bases are shared with TRBD1. Trimming at V came to 1 base and at J to 0 bases, leaving 1 base not matched to a gene. The CDR3 runs to 15 residues. Germline V CDR1 and CDR2: MDHEN, SYDVKM. The CDR3 DNA sequence: TGTGCCAGCAGTTTATCGACAGGGAGCACAGATACGCAGTATTTT. It encodes CASSLSTGSTDTQYF.

J is TRBJ2-5 and V is TRBV11-2; the match to TRBD2 covers 11 bases. Trimming cost V 2 bases and J 1 base; bases outside gene matches: 3. The V gene's germline CDR1 is SGHAT and CDR2 FQNNGV. The CDR3 consists of 16 residues. The DNA for the CDR3 is TGTGCCAGCAGCTTACTAGCGGGGGGCCTCCAAGAGACCCAGTACTTC. This codes for CASSLLAGGLQETQYF.

The chain links TRBV7-2 to TRBJ2-2; D possibly matches TRBD1 or TRBD2 (5 bases each). V was pared by 5 bases and J by 4 bases, with 14 bases between. The CDR3 runs to 15 residues. From germline, CDR1 is SGHTA and CDR2 FQGNSA. CDR3 protein: CASSRGQVGTGELFF. CDR3 bases: TGTGCCAGCAGCCGGGGCCAAGTGGGCACCGGGGAGCTGTTTTTT.

The chain carries TRBV28 and TRBJ1-1; 7 bases match TRBD1. CDR1 and CDR2 (germline): MDHEN, SYDVKM. V shed 6 bases and J 2 bases; nucleotides not matched to a gene: 3. This CDR3 has 13 amino acids. The CDR3 loop is CASSDRVNTEAFF. Here the CDR3 DNA reads TGTGCCAGCAGCGACAGGGTCAACACTGAAGCTTTCTTT.

V and J are TRBV4-2 and TRBJ1-2; tentative D call: TRBD1 (5 bases). The CDR3 length is 12 residues. CDR1 is LGHNA and CDR2 is YNFKEQ in the germline V gene. V was shortened by 4 bases and J by 6 bases, with 9 bases between the two germline ends. CDR3 in amino acids: CASSRDSDGYTF. In DNA form, the CDR3 reads TGTGCCAGCAGCCGGGACTCCGATGGCTACACCTTC.

The chain has TRBV10-3 and TRBJ1-1; unclear D gene. Trimming took off 8 bases at V and 1 base at J, with 5 bases between the two ends. The CDR3 consists of 11 residues. The germline gives CDR1 ENHRY, CDR2 SYGVKD. CDR3 in amino acids: CAIQGNTEAFF. CDR3 bases: TGTGCCATCCAAGGGAACACTGAAGCTTTCTTT.

This clone was seen once. The chain combines TRBV2 with TRBJ2-3; 9 bases are shared with TRBD1. The junction had 8 bases not matched to a gene; V was cut back by 4 bases and J by 3 bases. The germline V gene has CDR1 SNHLY and CDR2 FYNNEI. This CDR3 is 16 amino acids long. CDR3 loop: CASSAEGTGFTDTQYF. CDR3 nucleotides: TGTGCCAGCAGTGCGGAAGGGACAGGGTTTACAGATACGCAGTATTTT.

DNA for the CDR3: TGCGCCAGCAGCGGCGAACAGGGGCGTAGTCGAGATACGCAGTATTTT. This encodes CASSGEQGRSRDTQYF. The gene calls are TRBV5-1 and TRBJ2-3; TRBD1 matches at 7 bases. The CDR3 contains 16 residues. Trimming took 4 bases from V and 5 from J; bases not matched to a gene: 13. Germline loops: CDR1 SGHRS, CDR2 YFSETQ.

The chain carries TRBV10-3 and TRBJ1-1; a possible D gene is TRBD1 (6 bases). Trimming shortened V by 4 bases and J by 7 bases, and 13 bases separated the two germline ends. The CDR3 has 13 residues. Germline V gene lookup returns CDR1 ENHRY and CDR2 SYGVKD. Written as DNA, the CDR3 is TGTGCCATCAGTGGCAGACAGGCGGGTGAAGCTTTCTTT. Translated: CAISGRQAGEAFF.

The chain links TRBV9 to TRBJ2-3; tentatively, D is TRBD1 (6 bases). CDR1 SGDLS and CDR2 YYNGEE come from the germline V gene. Trimming removed 3 bases at V and 8 bases at J, with 10 bases between. The CDR3 totals 12 residues. The CDR3 loop is CASSGLGGTQYF. The CDR3 DNA is TGTGCCAGCAGCGGGTTAGGGGGTACGCAGTATTTT.

DNA of the CDR3: TGCGCCAGCAGCCAGAGGGGGCCCGAGTACTTC. Protein: CASSQRGPEYF. The chain is built from TRBV4-1 and TRBJ2-7; the match to TRBD1 covers 7 bases. Germline loops: CDR1 MGHRA, CDR2 YSYEKL. This CDR3 has 11 residues. Trimming at V came to 3 bases and at J to 11 bases, leaving 4 bases not matched to a gene.

The gene calls are TRBV5-4 and TRBJ2-6; tentatively, D is TRBD2 (7 bases). The CDR3 is made up of 19 amino acids. Germline CDR1 and CDR2: SGHNT and YYREEE (reference sequence). Trimming stripped 1 base from V and 0 bases from J, with 17 bases between. The CDR3 coding sequence is TGTGCCAGCAGCTTGCTCGGGGGGCAGACAAGCTCTGGGGCCAACGTCCTGACTTTC. Its protein is CASSLLGGQTSSGANVLTF. Together with reference TRBV5-4 and TRBJ2-6, the CDR3 gives the full variable domain: ETGVTQSPTHLIKTRGQQVTLRCSSQSGHNTVSWYQQALGQGPQFIFQYYREEENGRGNFPPRFSGLQFPNYSSELNVNALELDDSALYLCASSLLGGQTSSGANVLTFGAGSRLTVL.

The chain is built from TRBV6-1 and TRBJ2-2, with D hard to call. Per the germline V gene, CDR1 is MNHNS and CDR2 is SASEGT. Deletions cut 6 bases from V and 2 bases from J, with 10 bases between. The CDR3 has 14 amino acids. The CDR3 DNA is TGTGCCAGCAGGGTGGGCAGTAACACCGGGGAGCTGTTTTTT. This translates into CASRVGSNTGELFF.

The chain has TRBV19 and TRBJ2-1; TRBD2 matches 12 bases. In germline, CDR1 is LNHDA, CDR2 SQIVND (reference sequence). The CDR3 covers 14 residues. The V gene end was trimmed by 8 bases and the J gene end by 8 bases; junction bases not matched to a gene: 7. CDR3 residues: CASVGTSGSYEQFF. The CDR3 nucleotides read TGTGCCAGTGTCGGGACTAGCGGGTCCTATGAGCAGTTCTTC.

The rearrangement joins TRBV9 to TRBJ2-2; D not resolved. V lost 1 base, J lost 1 base, and 5 bases lay in between. Looked up from germline, CDR1 is SGDLS and CDR2 is YYNGEE. The CDR3 has 14 residues. In DNA, the CDR3 is TGTGCCAGCAGCGTACAAGTGAACACCGGGGAGCTGTTTTTT. It specifies CASSVQVNTGELFF.

This chain joins TRBV29-1 and TRBJ2-5; 12 bases agree with TRBD2. V shed 7 bases, J shed 5 bases, and the junction held 5 bases outside the gene matches. Germline CDR1 SQVTM, CDR2 ANQGSEA. The CDR3 consists of 13 residues. The CDR3 DNA follows: TGCAGCGATCGGACTAGCGGGGTCGAGACCCAGTACTTC. Translating gives CSDRTSGVETQYF.

V and J are TRBV15 and TRBJ2-5; D gene unclear. The ends were cut back, 0 bases at V and 7 bases at J, with 9 bases in the middle. The length of the CDR3 is 13 residues. From germline, CDR1 is LNHNV and CDR2 YYDKDF (reference sequence). The chain's CDR3 is CATSRDLFGTQYF. The CDR3 DNA reads as TGTGCCACCAGCAGAGATCTTTTTGGGACCCAGTACTTC.